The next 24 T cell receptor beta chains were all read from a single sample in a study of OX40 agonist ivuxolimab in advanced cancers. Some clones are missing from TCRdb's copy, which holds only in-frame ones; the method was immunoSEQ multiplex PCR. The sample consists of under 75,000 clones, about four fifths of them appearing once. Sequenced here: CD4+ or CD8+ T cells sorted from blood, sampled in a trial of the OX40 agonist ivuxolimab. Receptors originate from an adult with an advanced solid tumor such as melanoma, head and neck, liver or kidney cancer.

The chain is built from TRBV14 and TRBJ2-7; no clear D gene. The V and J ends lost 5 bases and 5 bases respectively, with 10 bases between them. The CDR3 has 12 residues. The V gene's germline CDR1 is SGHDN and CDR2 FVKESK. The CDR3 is CASSARMDEQYF. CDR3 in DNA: TGTGCCAGCAGCGCGCGAATGGACGAGCAGTACTTC.

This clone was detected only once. This CDR3 is CASSFQSGSTDTQYF. The CDR3 coding sequence is TGTGCCAGCAGCTTTCAGTCGGGTAGCACAGATACGCAGTATTTT. This chain joins TRBV7-9 and TRBJ2-3; D not certain. V was clipped by 3 bases and J by 0 bases, with 10 bases between them. The length of the CDR3 is 15 residues. Germline lookup yields CDR1 SEHNR and CDR2 FQNEAQ (reference sequence). The entire variable domain, with the rest obtained from reference TRBV7-9 and TRBJ2-3, is as follows: DTGVSQNPRHKITKRGQNVTFRCDPISEHNRLYWYRQTLGQGPEFLTYFQNEAQLEKSRLLSDRFSAERPKGSFSTLEIQRTEQGDSAMYLCASSFQSGSTDTQYFGPGTRLTVL.

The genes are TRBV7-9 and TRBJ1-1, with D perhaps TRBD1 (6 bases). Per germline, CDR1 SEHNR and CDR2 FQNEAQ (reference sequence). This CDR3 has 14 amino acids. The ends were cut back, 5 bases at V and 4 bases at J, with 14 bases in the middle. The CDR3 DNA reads TGTGCCAGCAGCGTCCAGGGGAGGGGCACTGAAGCTTTCTTT. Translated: CASSVQGRGTEAFF.

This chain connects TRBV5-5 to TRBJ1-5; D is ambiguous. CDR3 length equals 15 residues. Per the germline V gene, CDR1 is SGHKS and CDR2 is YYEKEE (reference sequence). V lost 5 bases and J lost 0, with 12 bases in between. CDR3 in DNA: TGTGCCAGCAGAGACGAACACTATAGCAATCAGCCCCAGCATTTT. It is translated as CASRDEHYSNQPQHF.

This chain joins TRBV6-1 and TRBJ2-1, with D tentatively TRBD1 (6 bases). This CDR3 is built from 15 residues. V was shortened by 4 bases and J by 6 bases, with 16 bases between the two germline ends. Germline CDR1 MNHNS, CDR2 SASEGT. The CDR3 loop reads CASSVDRFSGNEQFF. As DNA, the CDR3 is TGTGCCAGCAGTGTCGACAGGTTCTCGGGCAATGAGCAGTTCTTC.

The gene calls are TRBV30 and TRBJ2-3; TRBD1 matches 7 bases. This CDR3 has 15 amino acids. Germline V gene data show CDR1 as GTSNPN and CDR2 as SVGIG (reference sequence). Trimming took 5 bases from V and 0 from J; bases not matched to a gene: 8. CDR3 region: CAWSRTGASTDTQYF. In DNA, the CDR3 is TGTGCCTGGTCACGGACAGGAGCCAGCACAGATACGCAGTATTTT.

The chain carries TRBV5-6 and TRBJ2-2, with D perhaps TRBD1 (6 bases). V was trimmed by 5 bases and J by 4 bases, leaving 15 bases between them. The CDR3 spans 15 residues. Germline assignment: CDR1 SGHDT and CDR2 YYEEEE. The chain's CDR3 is CASRFQGIGTGELFF. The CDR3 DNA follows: TGTGCCAGCAGATTCCAGGGGATCGGCACCGGGGAGCTGTTTTTT.

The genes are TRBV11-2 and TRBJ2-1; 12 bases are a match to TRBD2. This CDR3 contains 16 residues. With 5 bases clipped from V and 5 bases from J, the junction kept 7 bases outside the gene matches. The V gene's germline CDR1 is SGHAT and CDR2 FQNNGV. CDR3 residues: CASSPTLAGGNNEQFF. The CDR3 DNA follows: TGTGCCAGCAGCCCAACTCTAGCGGGGGGGAACAATGAGCAGTTCTTC.

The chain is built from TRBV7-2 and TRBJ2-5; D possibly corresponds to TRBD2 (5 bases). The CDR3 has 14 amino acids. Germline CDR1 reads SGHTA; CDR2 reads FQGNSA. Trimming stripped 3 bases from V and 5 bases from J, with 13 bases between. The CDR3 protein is CASSFSGMGETQYF. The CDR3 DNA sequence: TGTGCCAGCAGCTTTTCCGGGATGGGGGAGACCCAGTACTTC.

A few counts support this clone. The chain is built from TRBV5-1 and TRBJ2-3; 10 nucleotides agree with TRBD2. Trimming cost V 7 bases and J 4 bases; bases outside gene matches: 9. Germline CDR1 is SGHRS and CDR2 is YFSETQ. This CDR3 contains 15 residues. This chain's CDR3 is CASRLLAGVPDTQYF. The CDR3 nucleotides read TGCGCCAGCCGCCTCCTAGCGGGGGTTCCAGATACGCAGTATTTT.

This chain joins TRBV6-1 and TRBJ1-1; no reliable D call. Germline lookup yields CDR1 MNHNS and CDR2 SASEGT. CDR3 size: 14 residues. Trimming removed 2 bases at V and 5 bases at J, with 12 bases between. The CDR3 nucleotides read TGTGCCAGCAGTGAATCCACAGTGGGTACTGAAGCTTTCTTT. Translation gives CASSESTVGTEAFF.

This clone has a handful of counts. This chain's CDR3 is CASSRQFSYEQYF. CDR3 DNA sequence: TGTGCCAGCTCACGGCAGTTCTCCTACGAGCAGTACTTC. This chain links TRBV6-1 with TRBJ2-7, with unresolved D. The CDR3 contains 13 residues. V lost 8 bases and J 0 bases, leaving 11 bases between the germline ends. Per the germline V gene, CDR1 is MNHNS and CDR2 is SASEGT.

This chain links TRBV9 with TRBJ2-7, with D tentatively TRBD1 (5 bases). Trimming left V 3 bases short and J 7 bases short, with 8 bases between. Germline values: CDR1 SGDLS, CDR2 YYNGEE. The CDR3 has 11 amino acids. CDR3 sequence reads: CASSATGEQYF. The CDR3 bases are TGTGCCAGCAGCGCTACAGGTGAGCAGTACTTC.

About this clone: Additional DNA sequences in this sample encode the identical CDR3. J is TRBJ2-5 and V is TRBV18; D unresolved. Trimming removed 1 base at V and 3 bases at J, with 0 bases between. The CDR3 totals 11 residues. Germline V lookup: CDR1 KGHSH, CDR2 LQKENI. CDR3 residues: CASSPQETQYF. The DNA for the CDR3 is TGTGCCAGCTCACCACAAGAGACCCAGTACTTC.

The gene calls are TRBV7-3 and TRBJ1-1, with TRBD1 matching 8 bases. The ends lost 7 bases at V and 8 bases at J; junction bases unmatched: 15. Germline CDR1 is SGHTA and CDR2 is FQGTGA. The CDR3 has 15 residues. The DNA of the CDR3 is TGTGCCAGCACCCGTCCCGGACAGGGAGAAAGGGAAGCTTTCTTT. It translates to CASTRPGQGEREAFF.

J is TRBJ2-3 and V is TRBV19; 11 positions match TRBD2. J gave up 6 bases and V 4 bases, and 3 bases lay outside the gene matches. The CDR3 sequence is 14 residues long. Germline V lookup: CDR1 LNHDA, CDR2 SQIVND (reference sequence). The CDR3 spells CASSTASGGDTQYF. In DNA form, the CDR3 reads TGTGCCAGTAGTACGGCTAGCGGGGGGGATACGCAGTATTTT.

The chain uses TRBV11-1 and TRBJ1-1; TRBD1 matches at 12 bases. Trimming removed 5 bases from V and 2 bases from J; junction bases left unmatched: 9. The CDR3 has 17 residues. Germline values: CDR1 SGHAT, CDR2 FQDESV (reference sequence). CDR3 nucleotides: TGTGCCAGCAGCCCCTCTTGGGACAGGGGGCTCAACACTGAAGCTTTCTTT. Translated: CASSPSWDRGLNTEAFF.

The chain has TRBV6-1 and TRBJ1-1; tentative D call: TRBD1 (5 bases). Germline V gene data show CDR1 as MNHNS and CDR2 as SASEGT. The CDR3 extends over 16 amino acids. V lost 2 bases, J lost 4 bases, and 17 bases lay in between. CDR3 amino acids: CASSERKGFLGTEAFF. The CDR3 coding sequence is TGTGCCAGCAGTGAACGGAAGGGGTTCCTCGGCACTGAAGCTTTCTTT.

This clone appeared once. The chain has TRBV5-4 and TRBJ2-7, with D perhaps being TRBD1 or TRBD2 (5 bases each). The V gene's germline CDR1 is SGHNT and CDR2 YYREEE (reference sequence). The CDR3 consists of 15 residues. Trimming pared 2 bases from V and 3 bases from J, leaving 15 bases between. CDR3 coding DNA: TGTGCCAGCAGCTTTTCCGGGGCAGGAAGCTACGAGCAGTACTTC. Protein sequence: CASSFSGAGSYEQYF.

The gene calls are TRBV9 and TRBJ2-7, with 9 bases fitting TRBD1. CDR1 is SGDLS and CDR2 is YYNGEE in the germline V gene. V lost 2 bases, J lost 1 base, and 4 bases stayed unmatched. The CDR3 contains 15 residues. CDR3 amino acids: CASSVTGGASYEQYF. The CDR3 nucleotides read TGTGCCAGCAGCGTCACAGGGGGCGCGTCCTACGAGCAGTACTTC. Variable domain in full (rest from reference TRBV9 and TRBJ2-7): DSGVTQTPKHLITATGQRVTLRCSPRSGDLSVYWYQQSLDQGLQFLIQYYNGEERAKGNILERFSAQQFPDLHSELNLSSLELGDSALYFCASSVTGGASYEQYFGPGTRLTVT.

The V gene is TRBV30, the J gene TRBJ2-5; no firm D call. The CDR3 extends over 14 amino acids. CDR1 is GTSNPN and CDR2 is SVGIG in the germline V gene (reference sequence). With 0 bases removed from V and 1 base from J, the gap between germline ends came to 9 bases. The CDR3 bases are TGTGCCTGGAGTGTAAGCCAGCCCCAAGAGACCCAGTACTTC. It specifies CAWSVSQPQETQYF.

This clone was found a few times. The CDR3 reads CATSREPARDEQYF. In DNA, the CDR3 is TGTGCCACCAGCAGAGAGCCGGCCCGGGACGAGCAGTACTTC. The V and J genes are TRBV15 and TRBJ2-7; the D is unclear. Germline V CDR1 and CDR2: LNHNV, YYDKDF (reference sequence). This CDR3 spans 14 amino acids. Trimming cost V 0 bases and J 5 bases, with 11 bases left between them.

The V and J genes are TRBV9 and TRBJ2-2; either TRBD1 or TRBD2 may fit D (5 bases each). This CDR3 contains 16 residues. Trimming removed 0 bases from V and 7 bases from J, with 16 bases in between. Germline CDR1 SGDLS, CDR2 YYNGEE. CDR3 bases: TGTGCCAGCAGCGTAGCTTCCGGGACCCTTCTCGGGGAGCTGTTTTTT. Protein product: CASSVASGTLLGELFF.

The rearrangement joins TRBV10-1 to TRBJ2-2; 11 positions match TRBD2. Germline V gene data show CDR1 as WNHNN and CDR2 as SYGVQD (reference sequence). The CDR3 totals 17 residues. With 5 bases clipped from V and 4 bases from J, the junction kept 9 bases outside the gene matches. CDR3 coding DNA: TGCGCCAGCAGTAGCCCTAGCGGGGGGCTATTCACCGGGGAGCTGTTTTTT. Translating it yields CASSSPSGGLFTGELFF.